This T cell receptor (beta chain) was recovered during a study of persistence of HIV-infected CD4 T cells (dated by TCRdb to 2020 to 2021). About the study as a whole: The median time the participants had spent on suppressive ART was 8 years. Peripheral blood samples of up to roughly 180 mL were obtained at multiple time points, with the exception of two participants, for whom leukapheresis was performed at a single time point. Anti-CD3/anti-CD28 stimulation activated a higher proportion of cells, with a lower memory fraction, than antigen stimulation. The study isolated CMV- and HIV-1 Gag-responding CD4+ T cells from ART-treated individuals to examine antigen-driven clonal expansion of HIV-1-infected cells. TCRbeta sequencing assessed the clonality of all cells in each sorted population, while proviral sequencing assessed the clonality of infected cells. For the TCR cluster analysis across participants, about 8 participants were included for CMV and over 5 participants for Gag. Summary of the overall study and its limitations: Because the TCR analyses were done in bulk, restricting them to just the rare CMV-responding cells that actually carried HIV-1 proviruses was not possible. Degenerate expanded CDR3beta sequences were enriched in antigen-responding cells, suggesting convergent selection of CD4+ responses to CMV and Gag. A correlation was observed between TCR oligoclonality and proviral oligoclonality within the same sorted populations. Significantly lower TCRbeta richness was observed in CMV- and Gag-responding cells than in anti-CD3/anti-CD28-responding cells, and higher oligoclonality was observed in CMV-responding cells than in CD3/CD28-stimulated and Gag-responding cells. The study involved few individuals and tested only a limited range of antigens.

The sample's treatment or condition, from its label and the paper: suppressive antiretroviral therapy. Cells were stimulated with anti-CD3/anti-CD28 magnetic beads as a nonspecific positive control representing the CD4+ T cell repertoire. Responding CD4+ T cells were sorted by upregulation of both CD40 ligand and CD69. Participants were HIV-1-infected adults who started suppressive ART during chronic infection. For at least 4 years, participants had undetectable plasma HIV-1 RNA, below 50 copies/mL. To be included, participants needed a CD4+ T cell count above 400 cells/uL and a positive CMV serology. Before stimulation, PBMCs were isolated using density centrifugation and depleted of CD8+ T cells. Stimulation of CD8-depleted PBMCs was carried out for over 15 hours with anti-CD28/CD49d costimulation, CD40-blocking antibody and enfuvirtide, to prevent new infections. Cell sorting was performed on a Beckman Coulter MoFlo Legacy or XDP sorter, and dead cells were excluded with propidium iodide. Genomic DNA was extracted with the QIAamp DNA Mini Kit for samples above one million cells, otherwise with the Quick-DNA Microprep Kit.

Concerning this clone itself: Its antigen specificity is not known. No much larger clone exists at a distance of one base, and base qualities are not known.

From the cysteine through the phenylalanine, the CDR3 covers 13 amino acids. Here the CDR3 DNA is all that survives: 39 bases in frame from base 1. V is pared back by 3 bases and J by 7 bases, with 10 bases lying between the germline termini. CDR1 is given as LNHNV and CDR2 as YYDKDF, both from the germline V gene (reference sequence). The immunoSEQ hsTCRB assay version 4, run in survey mode, was used to sequence TCRbeta repertoires from genomic DNA. For TCRbeta sequencing, genomic DNA was diluted to 10 ng/uL, and up to roughly 1 ug was used per sample. The original pipeline was this. TCRbeta data were analyzed in ImmunoSeq Analyzer 3.0, with diversity computed on productive nucleotide rearrangements. Using the Immunarch R package, the improved Chao index served to estimate lower-bound TCR diversity and the Gini coefficient served to estimate clonality. Different nucleotide rearrangements encoding the same CDR3beta amino acid sequence were treated as distinct clonotypes. Differential abundance analysis identified TCRbeta sequences significantly enriched in antigen-responding cells relative to anti-CD3/anti-CD28-activated cells. TCRs were clustered by predicted peptide-MHC specificity with GLIPH2, both within individual participants and across merged participant data sets. Drawn from immuneACCESS, this table holds only the in-frame rearrangements with V and J called that TCRdb kept. Clones are partly lost; checked studies trace under half to an unresolved V gene and leave the rest unexplained. That table gives V, J and clone size, and the DNA gave D and trimming. This sample is represented by about 45,000 clones; approximately 90% of them were singletons. The top ten clonotypes cover about 3% of the sample.

Rearrangement joined TRBV15 to TRBJ1-5, and TRBD1 may be the D gene, going by 5 matching bases. The sample in question was CD4+ T cells sorted from PBMCs after approximately 19-hour stimulation, obtained from a patient who received antiretroviral therapy. Per the publication, the cell subset or site label means: CD40L+CD69+ CD4 T cells responding to anti-CD3/anti-CD28 beads, representing the overall repertoire. The receptor's source is an adult woman with HIV who was CMV-seropositive. The nucleotides read TGTGCCACCAGCAGTGGGACCGCGCAGCCCCAGCATTTT. The resulting protein is CATSSGTAQPQHF.